This T cell receptor (beta chain) was recovered during a study of blood T cell repertoires in COVID-19. Turning to the study itself: Sample material is recorded as cDNA or gDNA derived from T cells, B-cell-depleted T cells, or PBMCs.

The V end lost 2 bases, the J end lost 4 bases, and 14 bases lay between the germline ends. The CDR3 runs to 15 residues. The germline V gene has CDR1 LNHDA and CDR2 SQIVND (reference sequence). Clones were sequenced by immunoSEQ multiplex PCR, and TCRdb holds only the in-frame ones, with some missing. Found here are a few hundred thousand clones, about 83% of them singletons; the top ten hold 9% to 15%. The count of this clone is one. The sequenced sample consisted of peripheral blood. The chain employs TRBV19 and TRBJ1-2; perhaps TRBD1 as D (6 bases). The sequence derives from a man aged 80 or over with acute or convalescent COVID-19. DNA of the CDR3: TGTGCCAGTAGTATAACCCTTGACAGGCTCTATGGCTACACCTTC. Protein product: CASSITLDRLYGYTF.